These T cell receptor beta chains were read from a single sample in a study of T cell repertoires in cytomegalovirus infection. TCRdb processed the reads anew with MiXCR; each CDR3 protein has one entry. The sample has 250,000 to 400,000 distinct CDR3 sequences, roughly 25% seen once. Their specific antigens are unknown. Sequencing was performed on cultured PBMCs, taken from culture after CMV antigen stimulation. The receptors stem from a human donor in good health (CMV status not recorded). Some clones in this sample may be carry-over from other donors' samples. Each CDR3 is given with its conserved first and last residue. The D gene is left open where the match is weak. Clone size is given for some rows only: seen once, a few or many times, or a class if the clone is expanded.

V gene: TRBV28; J gene: TRBJ2-7; clone size: NA; D gene: TRBD2; CDR3 protein: CASSSPTSVSSYEQYF; CDR3 DNA: TGTGCCAGCAGTTCGCCGACTAGCGTCAGCTCCTACGAGCAGTACTTC
V gene: TRBV7-2; J gene: TRBJ2-3; clone size: many; D gene: NA; CDR3 protein: CASSFVARGSTDTQYF; CDR3 DNA: TGTGCCAGCAGCTTTGTGGCTAGGGGTAGTACAGATACGCAGTATTTT
V gene: TRBV7-2; J gene: TRBJ1-4; clone size: medium-sized; D gene: NA; CDR3 protein: CASSLSGFQNEKLFF; CDR3 DNA: TGTGCCAGCAGCTTATCGGGGTTCCAGAATGAAAAACTGTTTTTT
V gene: TRBV29-1; J gene: TRBJ2-3; clone size: NA; D gene: TRBD2; CDR3 protein: CSVDINRLAGEVRADTQYF; CDR3 DNA: TGCAGCGTTGATATCAACCGACTAGCGGGAGAGGTTAGGGCAGATACGCAGTATTTT
V gene: TRBV4-2; J gene: TRBJ1-1; clone size: NA; D gene: NA; CDR3 protein: CASSPQGSGAEAFF; CDR3 DNA: TGTGCCAGCAGCCCCCAGGGGAGTGGGGCTGAAGCTTTCTTT
V gene: TRBV5-1; J gene: TRBJ2-1; clone size: few; D gene: NA; CDR3 protein: CASALVSRRNEQFF; CDR3 DNA: TGCGCCAGTGCACTAGTATCCCGGCGGAATGAGCAGTTCTTC
V gene: TRBV19; J gene: TRBJ1-2; clone size: many; D gene: NA; CDR3 protein: CASSPRDRYGYTF; CDR3 DNA: TGTGCCAGTAGTCCCAGGGACCGTTATGGCTACACCTTC
V gene: TRBV7-9; J gene: TRBJ1-2; clone size: NA; D gene: NA; CDR3 protein: CASSFGSGFGYTF; CDR3 DNA: TGTGCCAGCAGCTTCGGGTCAGGGTTCGGCTACACCTTC
V gene: TRBV25-1; J gene: TRBJ2-2; clone size: few; D gene: NA; CDR3 protein: CASSEYSDYNGELFF; CDR3 DNA: TGTGCCAGCAGTGAATACTCGGACTATAACGGGGAGCTGTTTTTT
V gene: TRBV7-2; J gene: TRBJ2-2; clone size: many; D gene: NA; CDR3 protein: CASSQVAVGELFF; CDR3 DNA: TGTGCCAGCAGCCAAGTAGCTGTCGGGGAGCTGTTTTTT
V gene: TRBV6-2/TRBV6-3; J gene: TRBJ2-5; clone size: few; D gene: NA; CDR3 protein: CASSRDELETQYF; CDR3 DNA: TGTGCCAGCAGCCGTGACGAGCTGGAGACCCAGTACTTC
V gene: TRBV7-2; J gene: TRBJ2-5; clone size: few; D gene: TRBD2; CDR3 protein: CASSSSLAGGRETQYF; CDR3 DNA: TGTGCCAGCAGCTCCTCCCTAGCGGGAGGGCGAGAGACCCAGTACTTC
V gene: TRBV12-3/TRBV12-4; J gene: TRBJ2-5; clone size: NA; D gene: TRBD1; CDR3 protein: CASSGQAQETQYF; CDR3 DNA: TGTGCCAGCAGTGGACAGGCCCAAGAGACCCAGTACTTC
V gene: TRBV20-1; J gene: TRBJ2-7; clone size: NA; D gene: TRBD1; CDR3 protein: CSAASQDRGTYEQYF; CDR3 DNA: TGCAGTGCAGCATCCCAGGACAGGGGAACTTACGAGCAGTACTTC
V gene: TRBV7-6; J gene: TRBJ2-1; clone size: NA; D gene: TRBD2; CDR3 protein: CASSPTIPAGVYNEQFF; CDR3 DNA: TGTGCTAGCAGCCCAACGATCCCAGCGGGGGTCTACAATGAGCAGTTCTTC
V gene: TRBV20-1; J gene: TRBJ2-2; clone size: NA; D gene: TRBD2; CDR3 protein: CSATSGKDTGELFF; CDR3 DNA: TGCAGTGCTACTAGCGGGAAGGACACCGGGGAGCTGTTTTTT
V gene: TRBV12-3/TRBV12-4; J gene: TRBJ2-1; clone size: NA; D gene: NA; CDR3 protein: CASSSGTPGNEQFF; CDR3 DNA: TGTGCCAGCAGTTCCGGGACCCCGGGCAATGAGCAGTTCTTC
V gene: TRBV7-9; J gene: TRBJ2-4; clone size: many; D gene: NA; CDR3 protein: CASSFEGQAKNIQYF; CDR3 DNA: TGTGCCAGCAGCTTTGAGGGGCAGGCCAAAAACATTCAGTACTTC
V gene: TRBV7-2; J gene: TRBJ2-1; clone size: NA; D gene: NA; CDR3 protein: CASSLQIEQFF; CDR3 DNA: TGTGCCAGCAGTCTTCAAATTGAGCAGTTCTTC
V gene: TRBV19; J gene: TRBJ2-5; clone size: few; D gene: NA; CDR3 protein: CASRFRTQETQYF; CDR3 DNA: TGTGCCAGTAGGTTCCGGACCCAAGAGACCCAGTACTTC
V gene: TRBV6-8; J gene: TRBJ1-2; clone size: NA; D gene: TRBD1; CDR3 protein: CASSYLRQGLRYGYTF; CDR3 DNA: TGTGCCAGCAGCTACCTCAGACAGGGGTTACGATATGGCTACACCTTC
V gene: TRBV7-2; J gene: TRBJ1-1; clone size: few; D gene: TRBD1; CDR3 protein: CASSQGTGLNTEAFF; CDR3 DNA: TGTGCCAGCAGCCAGGGGACAGGCTTGAACACTGAAGCTTTCTTT
V gene: TRBV4-2; J gene: TRBJ2-1; clone size: NA; D gene: TRBD2; CDR3 protein: CASSLGLAGGPGDEQFF; CDR3 DNA: TGTGCCAGCAGCCTCGGACTAGCGGGAGGGCCTGGGGATGAGCAGTTCTTC
V gene: TRBV20-1; J gene: TRBJ1-2; clone size: NA; D gene: TRBD1; CDR3 protein: CSARSTGGSYGYTF; CDR3 DNA: TGCAGTGCTAGGTCGACAGGGGGAAGCTATGGCTACACCTTC
V gene: TRBV29-1; J gene: TRBJ2-7; clone size: NA; D gene: TRBD1; CDR3 protein: CSVEGLGTGQFYEQYF; CDR3 DNA: TGCAGCGTTGAAGGATTAGGGACAGGGCAGTTCTACGAGCAGTACTTC
V gene: TRBV2; J gene: TRBJ2-5; clone size: few; D gene: TRBD2; CDR3 protein: CASSNQRGTSGRETQYF; CDR3 DNA: TGTGCCAGCAGCAATCAACGTGGGACTAGCGGGAGAGAGACCCAGTACTTC
V gene: TRBV12-5; J gene: TRBJ1-1; clone size: few; D gene: TRBD1; CDR3 protein: CASGLRQGLNTEAFF; CDR3 DNA: TGTGCTAGTGGTTTGCGACAGGGTCTGAACACTGAAGCTTTCTTT
V gene: TRBV11-2; J gene: TRBJ2-3; clone size: few; D gene: NA; CDR3 protein: CASSLAGRPSTDTQYF; CDR3 DNA: TGTGCCAGCAGCTTAGCGGGAAGGCCTAGCACAGATACGCAGTATTTT
V gene: TRBV10-3; J gene: TRBJ1-1; clone size: NA; D gene: NA; CDR3 protein: CAISESSGGEAFF; CDR3 DNA: TGTGCCATCAGTGAGTCGTCGGGGGGGGAAGCTTTCTTT
V gene: TRBV20-1; J gene: TRBJ2-2; clone size: few; D gene: TRBD1; CDR3 protein: CSAYFPTGAITGELFF; CDR3 DNA: TGCAGTGCTTACTTCCCGACAGGGGCGATCACCGGGGAGCTGTTTTTT
V gene: TRBV6-6; J gene: TRBJ1-5; clone size: NA; D gene: NA; CDR3 protein: CASSYSGGARNQPQHF; CDR3 DNA: TGTGCCAGCAGTTACTCAGGAGGGGCGCGAAATCAGCCCCAGCATTTT
V gene: TRBV19; J gene: TRBJ2-3; clone size: NA; D gene: TRBD2; CDR3 protein: CASSRTSGDTDTQYF; CDR3 DNA: TGTGCCAGTAGTAGGACTAGCGGGGATACAGATACGCAGTATTTT
V gene: TRBV7-9; J gene: TRBJ1-4; clone size: many; D gene: TRBD1; CDR3 protein: CASSKRQGDGEKLFF; CDR3 DNA: TGTGCCAGCAGCAAGAGACAGGGGGACGGTGAAAAACTGTTTTTT
V gene: TRBV7-9; J gene: TRBJ1-2; clone size: few; D gene: NA; CDR3 protein: CASREGGRDYGYTF; CDR3 DNA: TGTGCCAGCAGAGAGGGGGGCAGGGACTATGGCTACACCTTC
V gene: TRBV10-3; J gene: TRBJ2-7; clone size: NA; D gene: TRBD2; CDR3 protein: CAISDWAGGPVPLVRGEQYF; CDR3 DNA: TGTGCCATCAGCGACTGGGCGGGAGGGCCGGTCCCTCTGGTGAGGGGCGAGCAGTACTTC
V gene: TRBV6-2/TRBV6-3; J gene: TRBJ1-5; clone size: few; D gene: TRBD1; CDR3 protein: CASSSRTGGGPQHF; CDR3 DNA: TGTGCCAGCAGTAGCAGGACAGGGGGCGGGCCCCAGCATTTT
V gene: TRBV7-9; J gene: TRBJ2-1; clone size: few; D gene: TRBD2; CDR3 protein: CASSPREAGVDEQFF; CDR3 DNA: TGTGCCAGCAGCCCCAGAGAAGCGGGAGTGGATGAGCAGTTCTTC
V gene: TRBV6-2/TRBV6-3; J gene: TRBJ2-3; clone size: NA; D gene: NA; CDR3 protein: CASRRDLSDTQYF; CDR3 DNA: TGTGCCAGCAGGAGGGACCTTTCAGATACGCAGTATTTT
V gene: TRBV7-9; J gene: TRBJ1-1; clone size: NA; D gene: NA; CDR3 protein: CAAEGSSTEAFF; CDR3 DNA: TGTGCCGCGGAGGGATCGTCCACTGAAGCTTTCTTT
V gene: TRBV7-8; J gene: TRBJ2-6; clone size: few; D gene: NA; CDR3 protein: CASSLFGAWNEANVLTF; CDR3 DNA: TGTGCCAGCAGCTTATTCGGGGCATGGAATGAGGCCAACGTCCTGACTTTC
V gene: TRBV10-3; J gene: TRBJ2-5; clone size: NA; D gene: NA; CDR3 protein: CAISGNEGETQYF; CDR3 DNA: TGTGCCATCAGTGGTAACGAAGGGGAGACCCAGTACTTC
V gene: TRBV25-1; J gene: TRBJ2-2; clone size: few; D gene: TRBD2; CDR3 protein: CASIGGSGTGELFF; CDR3 DNA: TGTGCCAGCATCGGCGGGAGCGGAACCGGGGAGCTGTTTTTT
V gene: TRBV6-2/TRBV6-3; J gene: TRBJ2-3; clone size: many; D gene: NA; CDR3 protein: CASSYSGGILLGDTQYF; CDR3 DNA: TGTGCCAGCAGTTACAGCGGAGGGATTCTTTTGGGAGATACGCAGTATTTT
V gene: TRBV6-2/TRBV6-3; J gene: TRBJ2-3; clone size: few; D gene: NA; CDR3 protein: CASSPFVTDTQYF; CDR3 DNA: TGTGCCAGCAGTCCCTTCGTCACAGATACGCAGTATTTT
V gene: TRBV6-2/TRBV6-3; J gene: TRBJ2-7; clone size: NA; D gene: TRBD1; CDR3 protein: CASSSLTGGSEQYF; CDR3 DNA: TGTGCCAGCAGTTCTCTTACAGGGGGGAGCGAGCAGTACTTC
V gene: TRBV12-3/TRBV12-4; J gene: TRBJ2-1; clone size: NA; D gene: TRBD2; CDR3 protein: CASSLVLNSGSPRNEQFF; CDR3 DNA: TGTGCCAGCAGTTTGGTTCTGAATAGCGGGAGTCCGCGGAATGAGCAGTTCTTC
V gene: TRBV7-2; J gene: TRBJ2-3; clone size: many; D gene: TRBD1; CDR3 protein: CASSSWTGGGTDTQYF; CDR3 DNA: TGTGCCAGCAGCTCATGGACAGGGGGAGGTACAGATACGCAGTATTTT
V gene: TRBV28; J gene: TRBJ2-7; clone size: few; D gene: NA; CDR3 protein: CASRFSGSSYEQYF; CDR3 DNA: TGTGCCAGCAGATTTTCCGGTAGCTCCTACGAGCAGTACTTC
V gene: TRBV7-7; J gene: TRBJ2-1; clone size: NA; D gene: TRBD2; CDR3 protein: CASSPGLAGVWEQFF; CDR3 DNA: TGTGCTAGCAGTCCGGGACTAGCGGGAGTATGGGAGCAGTTCTTC
V gene: TRBV7-2; J gene: TRBJ2-7; clone size: many; D gene: TRBD1; CDR3 protein: CASSTPGQGYEQYF; CDR3 DNA: TGTGCCAGCAGCACACCGGGACAGGGCTACGAGCAGTACTTC